This is a list of T cell receptor beta chains from one sample in a study of post-analysis software for immune sequencing data. TCRdb reprocessed the PCR reads via MiXCR and lists one record per CDR3 protein. Here the sample spans over 150,000 distinct CDR3 sequences, approximately 30% being singletons. The sequencing sample was made of blood. These receptor sequences come from a girl aged 10 to 17 with multiple sclerosis. The CDR3 runs from the conserved cysteine through the conserved F or W. The order of the fields is clone size, D gene, J gene, V gene, CDR3 protein, CDR3 DNA. A D gene is named only where the DNA matches it firmly. Only part of the rows carry a size: once, few, many, or a class if the clone is expanded.

few NA TRBJ2-5 TRBV9 CASSTQGYQETQYF TGTGCCAGCAGCACCCAGGGTTACCAAGAGACCCAGTACTTC
once TRBD2 TRBJ2-1 TRBV12-3/TRBV12-4 CASSFGAGGTSQFF TGTGCCAGCAGTTTCGGAGCGGGGGGCACCTCTCAGTTCTTC
many TRBD1 TRBJ2-1 TRBV29-1 CSVVSRGYEQFF TGCAGCGTTGTAAGCAGGGGGTATGAGCAGTTCTTC
NA TRBD1 TRBJ1-5 TRBV15 CATSTRTGRSVNQPQHF TGTGCCACCAGCACCAGGACAGGGAGGTCGGTCAATCAGCCCCAGCATTTT
NA TRBD1 TRBJ2-1 TRBV6-2/TRBV6-3 CASSYELGQGSYNEQFF TGTGCCAGCAGTTACGAGCTAGGACAGGGCTCCTACAATGAGCAGTTCTTC
many NA TRBJ2-3 TRBV5-1 CASSLGQGSSDTQYF TGCGCCAGCAGCTTGGGGCAGGGGAGTTCGGATACGCAGTATTTT
many NA TRBJ1-6 TRBV20-1 CSARDRGAGRDSPLHF TGCAGTGCTAGAGATCGAGGGGCAGGGAGGGATTCACCCCTCCACTTT
NA TRBD1 TRBJ2-1 TRBV28 CASSQPGQSYNEQFF TGTGCCAGCAGTCAGCCGGGACAGTCCTACAATGAGCAGTTCTTC
NA TRBD2 TRBJ2-7 TRBV27 CASSLGPGLALTYEQYF TGTGCCAGCAGTTTAGGGCCGGGACTAGCGTTAACCTACGAGCAGTACTTC
few TRBD2 TRBJ2-3 TRBV5-1 CASSLSTSGLTDTQYF TGCGCCAGCAGCTTGAGCACTAGCGGACTCACAGATACGCAGTATTTT
NA NA TRBJ1-5 TRBV2 CASRDSLSNQPQHF TGTGCCAGCAGGGACAGCCTAAGCAATCAGCCCCAGCATTTT
NA NA TRBJ2-3 TRBV10-1 CASSESSDSATQYF TGCGCCAGCAGTGAGTCCTCGGACAGCGCTACGCAGTATTTT
NA TRBD2 TRBJ2-1 TRBV11-2 CASSPISASGSYNEQFF TGTGCCAGCAGCCCAATTTCGGCTAGCGGCTCCTACAATGAGCAGTTCTTC
once NA TRBJ2-3 TRBV20-1 CSTRGSTDTQYF TGCAGTACTAGGGGCTCAACAGATACGCAGTATTTT
few TRBD2 TRBJ2-1 TRBV5-5 CASRRLAGAYNEQFF TGTGCCAGCAGGAGACTAGCGGGAGCATACAATGAGCAGTTCTTC
NA TRBD1 TRBJ2-1 TRBV4-1 CASSQRPGQYNEQFF TGCGCCAGCAGCCAACGTCCGGGACAGTACAATGAGCAGTTCTTC
many NA TRBJ2-4 TRBV4-1 CASSQGYSVGRAKNIQYF TGCGCCAGCAGCCAGGGGTATTCAGTGGGACGGGCCAAAAACATTCAGTACTTC
NA NA TRBJ2-1 TRBV12-3/TRBV12-4 CASSRLLATREQFF TGTGCCAGCAGTCGACTACTAGCTACCAGGGAACAGTTCTTC
NA NA TRBJ2-1 TRBV7-9 CASSSLANTHNEQFF TGTGCCAGCAGCTCACTTGCAAACACCCACAATGAGCAGTTCTTC
few NA TRBJ2-7 TRBV28 CASSLVAGPTYEQYF TGTGCCAGCAGTCTAGTGGCGGGGCCGACCTACGAGCAGTACTTC
many NA TRBJ1-2 TRBV6-6 CASTYGGGGNYGYTF TGTGCCAGCACCTATGGAGGGGGGGGGAACTATGGCTACACCTTC
few NA TRBJ1-1 TRBV29-1 CSVRAAKAFF TGCAGCGTTAGGGCAGCTAAAGCTTTCTTT
NA NA TRBJ1-2 TRBV6-5 CASSYSPGVNYGCTF TGTGCCAGCAGTTACTCCCCAGGGGTAAACTATGGCTGCACCTTC
few NA TRBJ2-7 TRBV28 CASRRYEQYF TGTGCCAGCAGGCGCTACGAGCAGTACTTC
many TRBD1 TRBJ1-2 TRBV12-3/TRBV12-4 CASRTGTGNYGYTF TGTGCCAGCAGGACCGGGACAGGGAACTATGGCTACACCTTC